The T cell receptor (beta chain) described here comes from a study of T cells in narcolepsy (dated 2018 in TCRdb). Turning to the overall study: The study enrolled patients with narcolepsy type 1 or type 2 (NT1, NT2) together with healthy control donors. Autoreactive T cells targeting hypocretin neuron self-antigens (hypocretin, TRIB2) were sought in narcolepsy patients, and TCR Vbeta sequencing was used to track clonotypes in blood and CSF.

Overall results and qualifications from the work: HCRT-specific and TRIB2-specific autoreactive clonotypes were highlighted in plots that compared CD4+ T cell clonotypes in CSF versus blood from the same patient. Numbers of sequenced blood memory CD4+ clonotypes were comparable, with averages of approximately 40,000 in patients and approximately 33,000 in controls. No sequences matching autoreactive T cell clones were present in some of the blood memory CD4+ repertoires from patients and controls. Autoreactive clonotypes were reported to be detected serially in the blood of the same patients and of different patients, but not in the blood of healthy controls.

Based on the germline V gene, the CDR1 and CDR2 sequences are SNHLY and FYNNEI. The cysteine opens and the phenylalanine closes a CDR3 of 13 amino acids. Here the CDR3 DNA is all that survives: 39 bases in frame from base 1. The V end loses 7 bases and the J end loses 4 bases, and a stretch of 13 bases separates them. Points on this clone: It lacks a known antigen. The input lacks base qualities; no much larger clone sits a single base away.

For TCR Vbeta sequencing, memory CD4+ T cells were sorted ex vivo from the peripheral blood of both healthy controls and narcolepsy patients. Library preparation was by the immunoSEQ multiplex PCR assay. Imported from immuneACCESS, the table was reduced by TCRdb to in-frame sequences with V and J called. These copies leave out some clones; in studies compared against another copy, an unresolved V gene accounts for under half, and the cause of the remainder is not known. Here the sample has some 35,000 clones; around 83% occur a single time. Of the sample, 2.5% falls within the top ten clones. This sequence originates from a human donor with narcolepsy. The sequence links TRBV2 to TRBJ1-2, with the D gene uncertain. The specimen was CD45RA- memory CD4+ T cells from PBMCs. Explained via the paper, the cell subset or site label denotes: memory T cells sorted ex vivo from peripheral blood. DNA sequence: TGTGCCAGCATCCCGGAGCCAGCCTATGGCTACACCTTC. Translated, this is CASIPEPAYGYTF.